This T cell receptor beta chain was sequenced in a study of human T cells and chemical hapten exposure. Study outcomes and limitations: Compared to controls, expanded TCRs made significantly more large clusters of similar CDR3s.

With V trimmed by 4 bases and J by 6 bases, 3 bases remained unmatched. This CDR3 is 14 amino acids long. Germline V gene sequence: CDR1 SNHLY, CDR2 FYNNEI. In the library, unique molecular identifiers were attached to individual cDNA molecules. From the RACE reads, TCRdb called clonotypes with MiXCR, one entry per CDR3 protein. This table has around 190,000 distinct CDR3 sequences, about a fifth appearing once. In its sample, this clonotype was seen many times. Its cognate antigen is unknown. As to time point: patch test 1, 2 weeks after DPC sensitization. Treatment reported: therapeutic diphenylcyclopropenone sensitization with weekly scalp DPC.

Sample: whole blood, taken in connection with sensitization to the hapten diphenylcyclopropenone (DPC). The TCR sequence derives from a woman in her forties or fifties with alopecia areata. Some clones in this sample may be carry-over from other donors' samples. The rearrangement links TRBV2 to TRBJ2-3, with 11 bases lining up with TRBD1. The CDR3 here is CASSVDRGPDTQYF. The CDR3 nucleotides are TGTGCCAGCAGTGTGGACAGGGGGCCCGATACGCAGTATTTT.